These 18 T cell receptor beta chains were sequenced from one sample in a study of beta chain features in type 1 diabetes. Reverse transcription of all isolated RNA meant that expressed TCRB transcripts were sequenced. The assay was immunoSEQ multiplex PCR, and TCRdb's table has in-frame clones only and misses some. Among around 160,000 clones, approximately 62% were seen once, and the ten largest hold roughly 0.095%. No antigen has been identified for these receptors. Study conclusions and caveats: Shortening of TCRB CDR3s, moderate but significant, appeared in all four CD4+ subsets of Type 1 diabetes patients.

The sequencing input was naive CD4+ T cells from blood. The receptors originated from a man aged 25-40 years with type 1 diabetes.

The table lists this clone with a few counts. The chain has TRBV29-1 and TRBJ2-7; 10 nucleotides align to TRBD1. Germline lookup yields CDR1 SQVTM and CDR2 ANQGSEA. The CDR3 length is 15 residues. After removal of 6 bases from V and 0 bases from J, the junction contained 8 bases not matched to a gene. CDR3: CSVVGTGASSYEQYF. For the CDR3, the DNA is TGCAGCGTGGTGGGGACAGGGGCGAGCTCCTACGAGCAGTACTTC.

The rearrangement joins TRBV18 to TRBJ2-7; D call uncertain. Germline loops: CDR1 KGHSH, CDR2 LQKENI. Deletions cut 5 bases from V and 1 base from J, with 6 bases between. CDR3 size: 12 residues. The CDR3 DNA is TGTGCCAGCTCAGACCCGTCCTACGAGCAGTACTTC. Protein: CASSDPSYEQYF.

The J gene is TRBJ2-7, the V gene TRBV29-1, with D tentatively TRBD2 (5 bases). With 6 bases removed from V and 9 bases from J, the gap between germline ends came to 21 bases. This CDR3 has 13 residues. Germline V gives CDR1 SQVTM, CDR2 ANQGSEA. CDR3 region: CSVRSGIPSSQYF. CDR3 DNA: TGCAGCGTCAGAAGCGGTATCCCGTCGTCGCAGTACTTC.

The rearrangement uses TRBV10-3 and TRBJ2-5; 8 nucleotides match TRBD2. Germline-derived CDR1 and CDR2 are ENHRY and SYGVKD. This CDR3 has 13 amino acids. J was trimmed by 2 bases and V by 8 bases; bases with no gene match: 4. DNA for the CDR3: TGTGCCATCCGGCGGGGGGTACAAGAGACCCAGTACTTC. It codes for CAIRRGVQETQYF.

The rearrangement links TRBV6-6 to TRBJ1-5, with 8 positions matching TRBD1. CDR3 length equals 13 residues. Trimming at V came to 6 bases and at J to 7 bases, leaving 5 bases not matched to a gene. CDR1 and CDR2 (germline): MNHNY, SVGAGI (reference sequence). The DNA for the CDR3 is TGTGCCAGCAGCCCACAGGGGGAGCAGCCCCAGCATTTT. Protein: CASSPQGEQPQHF.

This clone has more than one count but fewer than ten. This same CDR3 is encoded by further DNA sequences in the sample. CDR3 bases: TGCGCCAGCAGCCAAGACAGGGGGAACTATGGCTACACCTTC. This sequence encodes CASSQDRGNYGYTF. J is TRBJ1-2 and V is TRBV4-1; TRBD1 matches at 7 bases. Trimming took 0 bases from V and 2 from J; bases not matched to a gene: 0. Germline loops: CDR1 MGHRA, CDR2 YSYEKL. The CDR3 consists of 14 residues.

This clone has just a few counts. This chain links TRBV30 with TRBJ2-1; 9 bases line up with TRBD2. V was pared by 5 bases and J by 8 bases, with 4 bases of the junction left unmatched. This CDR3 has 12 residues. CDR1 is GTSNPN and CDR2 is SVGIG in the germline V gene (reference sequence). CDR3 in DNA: TGTGCCTGGGGGAGACTAGCGGATGAGCAGTTCTTC. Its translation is CAWGRLADEQFF.

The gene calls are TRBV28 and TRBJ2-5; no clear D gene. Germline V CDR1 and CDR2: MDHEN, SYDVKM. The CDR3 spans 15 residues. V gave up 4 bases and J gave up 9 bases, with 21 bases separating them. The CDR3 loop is CASSSWYRDNVAQYF. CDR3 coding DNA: TGTGCCAGCAGTTCATGGTATAGGGATAATGTGGCCCAGTACTTC.

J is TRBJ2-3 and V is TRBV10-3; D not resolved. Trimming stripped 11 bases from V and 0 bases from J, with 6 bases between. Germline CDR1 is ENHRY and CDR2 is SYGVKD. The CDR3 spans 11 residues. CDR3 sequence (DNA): TGTGCCTCCCACAGCACAGATACGCAGTATTTT. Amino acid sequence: CASHSTDTQYF.

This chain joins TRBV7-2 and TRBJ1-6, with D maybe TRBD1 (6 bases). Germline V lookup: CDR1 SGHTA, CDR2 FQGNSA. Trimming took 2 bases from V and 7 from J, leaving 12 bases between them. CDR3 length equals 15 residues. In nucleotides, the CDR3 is TGTGCCAGCAGCTTAATTGGGGGCTGGAATTCACCCCTCCACTTT. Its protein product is CASSLIGGWNSPLHF.

CDR3 loop: CASSRPTGHGEQYF. CDR3 coding DNA: TGCGCCAGCAGTCGCCCGACAGGGCATGGCGAGCAGTACTTC. This chain links TRBV23-1 with TRBJ2-7; 7 bases map to TRBD1. TRBV23-1 is an ORF for which the function is uncertain. V lost 4 bases, J lost 6 bases, and 9 bases stayed unmatched. The CDR3 sequence is 14 residues long.

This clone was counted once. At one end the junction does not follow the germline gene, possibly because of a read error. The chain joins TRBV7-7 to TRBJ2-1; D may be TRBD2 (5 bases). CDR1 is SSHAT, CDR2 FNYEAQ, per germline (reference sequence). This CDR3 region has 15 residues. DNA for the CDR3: TGTGCTAGCAGTCCGCCGGGGAGCTCCTACAATGAGCAGTTCTTC. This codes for CASSPPGSSYNEQFF.

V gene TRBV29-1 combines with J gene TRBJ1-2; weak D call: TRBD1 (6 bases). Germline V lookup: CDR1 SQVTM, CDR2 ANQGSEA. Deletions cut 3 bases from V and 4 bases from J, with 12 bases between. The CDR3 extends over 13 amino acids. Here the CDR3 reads CSVDFDRSYGYTF. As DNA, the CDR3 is TGCAGCGTTGACTTCGACAGGTCCTATGGCTACACCTTC.

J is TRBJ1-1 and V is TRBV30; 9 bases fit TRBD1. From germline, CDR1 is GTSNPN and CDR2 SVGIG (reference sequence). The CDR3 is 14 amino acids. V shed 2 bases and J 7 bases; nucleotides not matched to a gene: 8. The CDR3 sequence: CAWSSYDRGFEAFF. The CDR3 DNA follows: TGTGCCTGGAGTTCATACGACAGGGGGTTTGAAGCTTTCTTT.

CDR3 coding DNA: TGTGCCAGCAGCGTAGGCAGCGGGGGATACAATGAGCAGTTCTTC. Amino acids: CASSVGSGGYNEQFF. The V call is TRBV9, the J call TRBJ2-1; 8 bases map to TRBD2. Germline values: CDR1 SGDLS, CDR2 YYNGEE. The CDR3 extends over 15 amino acids. The ends lost 0 bases at V and 4 bases at J; junction bases unmatched: 3.

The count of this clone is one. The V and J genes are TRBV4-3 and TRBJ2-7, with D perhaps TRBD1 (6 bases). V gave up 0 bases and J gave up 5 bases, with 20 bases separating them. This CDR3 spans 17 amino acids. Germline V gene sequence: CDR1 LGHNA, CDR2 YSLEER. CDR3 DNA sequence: TGCGCCAGCAGCCAAGATGCGGTGGGGGCAATCCCCCACGAGCAGTACTTC. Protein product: CASSQDAVGAIPHEQYF.

Here the CDR3 DNA reads TGCGCCAGCAGCCAGGGACTAGCCCAAGAGACCCAGTACTTC. It specifies CASSQGLAQETQYF. The J gene is TRBJ2-5, the V gene TRBV4-3, with 9 bases fitting TRBD2. The CDR3 runs 14 residues. Germline V gene lookup returns CDR1 LGHNA and CDR2 YSLEER. After removal of 3 bases from V and 1 base from J, the junction contained 0 bases not matched to a gene.

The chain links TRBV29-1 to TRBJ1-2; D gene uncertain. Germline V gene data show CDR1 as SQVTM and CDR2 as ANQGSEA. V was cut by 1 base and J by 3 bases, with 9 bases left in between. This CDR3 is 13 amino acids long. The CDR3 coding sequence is TGCAGCGTTGAAGTGCTTGAAGACTATGGCTACACCTTC. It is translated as CSVEVLEDYGYTF.